This T cell receptor (beta chain) was sequenced for a study of OX40 agonist ivuxolimab in advanced cancers. Study as a whole: Intravenous ivuxolimab at 0.01 to 10 mg/kg was given to patients every 2 weeks. Study results and caveats: CD4+ T cells averaged fewer expanded clones than CD8+ T cells.

Clones were sequenced by immunoSEQ multiplex PCR, and TCRdb holds only the in-frame ones, with some missing. The repertoire holds tens of thousands of clones, with around 90% as singletons. As regards this clone: Its antigen is undetermined.

V gave up 2 bases and J gave up 7 bases, with 13 bases separating them. Germline CDR1 MDHEN, CDR2 SYDVKM. This CDR3 contains 14 residues. The starting material was CD4+ or CD8+ T cells sorted from blood, obtained in a trial of the OX40 agonist ivuxolimab. The clonotype was recovered from an adult with an advanced solid tumor such as melanoma, head and neck, liver or kidney cancer. This chain uses TRBV28 with TRBJ2-3; TRBD1 or TRBD2 may be the D gene (5 bases each). The CDR3: CASSLPHRGNTQYF. CDR3 nucleotides: TGTGCCAGCAGTTTACCGCATCGGGGCAATACGCAGTATTTT. The whole variable domain, filled in from reference TRBV28 and TRBJ2-3, reads DVKVTQSSRYLVKRTGEKVFLECVQDMDHENMFWYRQDPGLGLRLIYFSYDVKMKEKGDIPEGYSVSREKKERFSLILESASTNQTSMYLCASSLPHRGNTQYFGPGTRLTVL.